In this sample, the clone carrying this T cell receptor (beta chain) turned up a few times. This entry comes from a study of beta chain features in type 1 diabetes. A CD45RO/CCR7/CD25/CD127/CD95/CD27 panel sorted naive, central memory, regulatory and stem cell-like memory CD4+ cells. Isolated RNA was reverse transcribed in full, so expressed TCRB transcripts were sequenced. Libraries were prepared by immunoSEQ multiplex PCR; TCRdb keeps only in-frame clonotypes and omits some of them. The sample contains 430,000 or so clones, 11% of which appear only once. This CDR3 region has 14 residues. Between the trimmed V and J ends, which lost 2 bases and 4 bases, there was a span of 11 bases. CDR1 LNHDA and CDR2 SQIVND come from the germline V gene (reference sequence).

Sequenced sample: naive CD4+ T cells from blood. This receptor was obtained from a woman aged 18-30 years in good health. The genes are TRBV19 and TRBJ1-1, with D hard to call. CDR3 sequence (DNA): TGTGCCAGTAGTATACAGGTCGGGAGCACTGAAGCTTTCTTT. Its protein is CASSIQVGSTEAFF.